Shown below are 16 T cell receptor beta chains from a single sample sequenced in a study of T cell responses to AZD1222 COVID-19 vaccine. Measured with immunoSEQ multiplex PCR; TCRdb has only the in-frame clones, and not every one. This table holds 95,000 to 150,000 clones, about 87% found once. The sample consisted of peripheral blood, taken on day 0 of AZD1222 vaccination. These receptors all stem from an adult in good health.

The chain has TRBV28 and TRBJ1-5; 8 bases line up with TRBD1. This CDR3 spans 16 amino acids. The germline V gene encodes CDR1 MDHEN and CDR2 SYDVKM. With 2 bases clipped from V and 2 bases from J, the junction kept 5 bases outside the gene matches. DNA of the CDR3: TGTGCCAGCAGTTTAAGGCCGGGACAGGGCAATCAGCCCCAGCATTTT. This translates into CASSLRPGQGNQPQHF.

J is TRBJ2-5 and V is TRBV19; D gene uncertain. The CDR3 consists of 12 residues. In germline, CDR1 is LNHDA, CDR2 SQIVND (reference sequence). The V and J ends lost 5 bases and 4 bases respectively, with 8 bases between them. The DNA for the CDR3 is TGTGCCAGTAGTCCGTGGGGAGAGACCCAGTACTTC. Protein: CASSPWGETQYF.

The chain couples TRBV6-2 or TRBV6-3 to TRBJ2-7; D gene ambiguous. There are 13 residues in the CDR3. The ends were cut back, 2 bases at V and 0 bases at J, with 5 bases in the middle. Germline V gene data show CDR1 as MNHEY and CDR2 as SVGEGT. The CDR3 region is CASSYESSYEQYF. CDR3 DNA sequence: TGTGCCAGCAGTTACGAGAGCTCCTACGAGCAGTACTTC.

This chain joins TRBV7-9 and TRBJ2-2; D tentatively reads TRBD1 or TRBD2 (6 bases each). Deletions cut 5 bases from V and 4 bases from J, with 17 bases between. CDR3 length equals 16 residues. Germline CDR1 reads SEHNR; CDR2 reads FQNEAQ (reference sequence). DNA for the CDR3: TGTGCCAGCAGCGTAGTAGGGGGGCTTCCCACCGGGGAGCTGTTTTTT. Protein sequence: CASSVVGGLPTGELFF.

The chain joins TRBV4-2 to TRBJ2-3; D gene ambiguous. V was cut by 3 bases and J by 5 bases, with 6 bases left in between. CDR3 length: 12 amino acids. From germline, CDR1 is LGHNA and CDR2 YNFKEQ. The CDR3 bases are TGTGCCAGCAGCCATCAAAAAGATACGCAGTATTTT. It yields the protein CASSHQKDTQYF.

The rearrangement joins TRBV6-5 to TRBJ2-6; perhaps TRBD2 as D (5 bases). CDR3 size: 15 residues. Trimming left V 2 bases short and J 1 base short, with 6 bases between. CDR1 MNHEY and CDR2 SVGAGI come from the germline V gene. The CDR3: CASSYTGSGANVLTF. The CDR3 DNA follows: TGTGCCAGCAGTTACACGGGGTCTGGGGCCAACGTCCTGACTTTC.

This chain joins TRBV24-1 and TRBJ1-2; D is ambiguous. CDR3 length: 13 residues. V was trimmed by 3 bases and J by 0 bases, leaving 4 bases between them. Germline loops: CDR1 KGHDR, CDR2 SFDVKD. The CDR3 spells CATSDGANYGYTF. In DNA form, the CDR3 reads TGTGCCACCAGTGATGGGGCTAACTATGGCTACACCTTC.

The chain carries TRBV27 and TRBJ1-5, with D uncertain. Trimming left V 3 bases short and J 0 bases short, with 12 bases between. In germline, CDR1 is MNHEY, CDR2 SMNVEV (reference sequence). This CDR3 has 16 amino acids. CDR3 amino acids: CASSLKGVDSNQPQHF. DNA of the CDR3: TGTGCCAGCAGTTTGAAGGGAGTCGATAGCAATCAGCCCCAGCATTTT.

V is TRBV19 and J is TRBJ2-1; D is undetermined. Per the germline V gene, CDR1 is LNHDA and CDR2 is SQIVND (reference sequence). V lost 0 bases and J 0 bases, leaving 6 bases between the germline ends. This CDR3 is built from 15 residues. The CDR3 nucleotides are TGTGCCAGTAGTATAGACAGAAGCTCCTACAATGAGCAGTTCTTC. This codes for CASSIDRSSYNEQFF.

This chain links TRBV7-9 with TRBJ1-3; D is undetermined. V lost 1 base, J lost 6 bases, and 10 bases lay in between. Germline V gene data show CDR1 as SEHNR and CDR2 as FQNEAQ (reference sequence). The CDR3 totals 14 residues. This chain's CDR3 is CASSLEVTPNTIYF. The CDR3 coding sequence is TGTGCCAGCAGCTTAGAAGTAACGCCAAACACCATATATTTT.

The rearrangement joins TRBV1 to TRBJ1-2. TRBV1 is termed a pseudogene. This CDR3 is 14 amino acids long. The CDR3 here is CTSSQPRENYGYTF. In nucleotides, the CDR3 is TGCACCAGCAGCCAACCCAGGGAGAACTATGGCTACACCTTC.

The chain combines TRBV28 with TRBJ1-4; no clear D gene. The CDR3 extends over 15 amino acids. Germline V lookup: CDR1 MDHEN, CDR2 SYDVKM. Trimming cost V 2 bases and J 8 bases, with 15 bases left between them. The CDR3 loop is CASSLDPLGIEKLFF. CDR3 nucleotides: TGTGCCAGCAGTTTAGACCCCCTGGGAATAGAAAAACTGTTTTTT.

The DNA of the CDR3 is TGTGCCACCAGTGATCCTGCGGACACTGAAGCTTTCTTT. Protein: CATSDPADTEAFF. This chain connects TRBV24-1 to TRBJ1-1; no firm D call. The CDR3 loop spans 13 amino acids. Germline CDR1 is KGHDR and CDR2 is SFDVKD. The V gene lost 3 bases and the J gene lost 3 bases, with 7 bases spanning the gap.

This chain joins TRBV7-9 and TRBJ1-3; D possibly corresponds to TRBD1 (5 bases). The CDR3 totals 15 residues. Trimming left V 4 bases short and J 0 bases short, with 10 bases between. Germline V gives CDR1 SEHNR, CDR2 FQNEAQ (reference sequence). The CDR3 DNA is TGTGCCAGCAGCTGGGACGGGTTCTCTGGAAACACCATATATTTT. Its translation is CASSWDGFSGNTIYF.

The rearrangement uses TRBV2 and TRBJ2-5; perhaps TRBD2 as D (6 bases). The germline V gene has CDR1 SNHLY and CDR2 FYNNEI. CDR3 length: 12 residues. V shed 6 bases and J shed 3 bases, with 8 bases lying between them. Here the CDR3 reads CASRPGEETQYF. The CDR3 DNA reads as TGTGCCAGCAGACCGGGAGAAGAGACCCAGTACTTC.

This chain joins TRBV9 and TRBJ2-7, with 10 bases that match TRBD1. The trim removed 0 bases at V and 3 bases at J, leaving 6 bases unmatched. The CDR3 consists of 16 residues. CDR1 and CDR2 from the germline V gene are SGDLS and YYNGEE. The CDR3 spells CASSVASGQGYYEQYF. As DNA, the CDR3 is TGTGCCAGCAGCGTAGCTTCGGGACAGGGGTACTACGAGCAGTACTTC. Full variable domain (outside the CDR3, taken from reference TRBV9 and TRBJ2-7): DSGVTQTPKHLITATGQRVTLRCSPRSGDLSVYWYQQSLDQGLQFLIQYYNGEERAKGNILERFSAQQFPDLHSELNLSSLELGDSALYFCASSVASGQGYYEQYFGPGTRLTVT.